One T cell receptor beta chain is described in this entry. At one end, the junction sequence differs from germline, possibly due to a read error. These data originate in a study of blood T cell repertoires in COVID-19. Overall study: Nucleic acid was either cDNA or gDNA, and it came from T cells, B-cell-depleted T cells, or PBMCs.

Germline values: CDR1 MNHEY, CDR2 SVGAGI. This CDR3 spans 13 amino acids. In the authors' workflow: The authors estimated nucleated cell counts from reference gene primer amplification. Assay used: immunoSEQ multiplex PCR; TCRdb lists only in-frame clones, some missing. That table is the source of V, J and clone size, and D and trimming were worked out from the DNA. The sample includes some 500,000 clones, about 89% seen only once; the top ten take 7.5% to 9.5%. Sequencing was performed on peripheral blood. This sequence originates from a woman in her 50s with COVID-19, enrolled during active disease. The J gene is TRBJ2-4, the V gene TRBV6-5; 8 positions match TRBD1. CDR3 nucleotides: TGTGCCAGCAGTAAAACCCGACAGGGGCAACCGGACTTC. Translating it yields CASSKTRQGQPDF.